This is a list of T cell receptor beta chains from one sample in a study of blood T cell repertoires in COVID-19. Sequencing was performed with immunoSEQ multiplex PCR; in TCRdb, only in-frame clones are kept and a portion is missing. The data show fewer than 200,000 clones, roughly four fifths seen once. The sample comprised peripheral blood. The receptors originated from a human donor in a cohort sampled during active COVID-19. CDR3s include the opening cysteine and the closing phenylalanine or tryptophan. The D gene is left open where the match is weak. Size values are once, few and many counts, or a class for expanded clones, and some rows have none.

V: TRBV5-1
D: TRBD2
size: once
J: TRBJ2-2
CDR3: CASSLWLAGGPGELFF
DNA: TGCGCCAGCAGCTTGTGGCTAGCGGGGGGGCCCGGGGAGCTGTTTTTT

V: TRBV9
D: TRBD1
size: NA
J: TRBJ1-2
CDR3: CASSPGQAFNYGYTF
DNA: TGTGCCAGCAGCCCCGGACAGGCGTTTAACTATGGCTACACCTTC

V: TRBV3-1/TRBV3-2
D: TRBD2
size: once
J: TRBJ2-6
CDR3: CASSPLAGGISGANVLTF
DNA: TGTGCCAGCAGCCCACTAGCGGGGGGGATCTCTGGGGCCAACGTCCTGACTTTC

V: TRBV2
D: TRBD1
size: NA
J: TRBJ1-6
CDR3: CASIGQGTNSPLHF
DNA: TGTGCCAGCATTGGACAGGGGACAAATTCACCCCTCCACTTT

V: TRBV7-9
D: NA
size: NA
J: TRBJ2-7
CDR3: CASSLSRGYEQYF
DNA: TGTGCCAGCAGCTTATCCCGGGGCTACGAGCAGTACTTC

V: TRBV11-2
D: TRBD2
size: NA
J: TRBJ2-5
CDR3: CASSGGVQETQYF
DNA: TGTGCCAGCAGCGGGGGGGTCCAAGAGACCCAGTACTTC

V: TRBV5-1
D: TRBD1
size: NA
J: TRBJ1-1
CDR3: CASRLGQGNTEAFF
DNA: TGCGCCAGCAGGTTGGGACAGGGAAACACTGAAGCTTTCTTT

V: TRBV3-1/TRBV3-2
D: TRBD1
size: NA
J: TRBJ1-2
CDR3: CASSQAPTGINYGYTF
DNA: TGTGCCAGCAGCCAAGCGCCGACAGGGATAAACTATGGCTACACCTTC

V: TRBV19
D: NA
size: NA
J: TRBJ1-2
CDR3: CASSIGRFYGYTF
DNA: TGTGCCAGTAGTATAGGGCGGTTCTATGGCTACACCTTC

V: TRBV6-1
D: TRBD2
size: NA
J: TRBJ2-5
CDR3: CASSEEGGGPYETQYF
DNA: TGTGCCAGCAGTGAAGAGGGCGGGGGGCCTTATGAGACCCAGTACTTC

V: TRBV19
D: NA
size: few
J: TRBJ1-2
CDR3: CASSIQQDYGYTF
DNA: TGTGCCAGTAGTATTCAGCAGGACTATGGCTACACCTTC

V: TRBV7-2
D: NA
size: few
J: TRBJ1-2
CDR3: CASSLEFKPIYGYTF
DNA: TGTGCCAGCAGCTTAGAGTTCAAGCCAATTTATGGCTACACCTTC

V: TRBV7-9
D: NA
size: NA
J: TRBJ1-2
CDR3: CASSLPDYGYTF
DNA: TGTGCCAGCAGCTTACCAGACTATGGCTACACCTTC

V: TRBV25-1
D: NA
size: few
J: TRBJ1-1
CDR3: CATGDSRTEATEAFF
DNA: TGTGCCACCGGGGATTCACGGACGGAGGCTACTGAAGCTTTCTTT

V: TRBV7-8
D: NA
size: NA
J: TRBJ1-6
CDR3: CASSGTGHYNSPLHF
DNA: TGTGCCAGCAGCGGAACAGGGCACTATAATTCACCCCTCCACTTT

V: TRBV2
D: TRBD1
size: NA
J: TRBJ2-7
CDR3: CASSGDIRDSSYEQYF
DNA: TGTGCCAGCAGTGGAGATATCCGGGACAGCTCCTACGAGCAGTACTTC

V: TRBV11-3
D: NA
size: NA
J: TRBJ1-1
CDR3: CASSKGTEAFF
DNA: TGTGCCAGCAGCAAGGGGACTGAAGCTTTCTTT

V: TRBV10-3
D: TRBD1
size: NA
J: TRBJ1-2
CDR3: CAISESGQGAWGYTF
DNA: TGTGCCATCAGTGAGTCTGGACAGGGGGCTTGGGGCTACACCTTC

V: TRBV5-1
D: NA
size: NA
J: TRBJ2-7
CDR3: CASSLGLTAYEQYF
DNA: TGCGCCAGCAGCTTGGGGTTGACAGCCTACGAGCAGTACTTC

V: TRBV3-1/TRBV3-2
D: TRBD1
size: NA
J: TRBJ2-7
CDR3: CASSLGTGSAEQYF
DNA: TGTGCCAGCAGCCTCGGGACAGGGTCTGCCGAGCAGTACTTC

V: TRBV15
D: TRBD1
size: NA
J: TRBJ2-7
CDR3: CATSGRTGGSLEQYF
DNA: TGTGCCACCAGCGGACGGACAGGGGGCTCTCTCGAGCAGTACTTC

V: TRBV2
D: TRBD2
size: NA
J: TRBJ2-7
CDR3: CASRSTQRGGYLEQYF
DNA: TGTGCCAGCAGGTCAACCCAGCGGGGGGGCTACCTCGAGCAGTACTTC

V: TRBV15
D: TRBD1
size: once
J: TRBJ1-3
CDR3: CATSRDLRQGGNTIYF
DNA: TGTGCCACCAGCAGAGATCTACGACAGGGTGGAAACACCATATATTTT

V: TRBV6-5
D: TRBD1
size: NA
J: TRBJ2-6
CDR3: CASSYRAGGDINVLTF
DNA: TGTGCCAGCAGTTACCGGGCAGGGGGTGACATAAACGTCCTGACTTTC

V: TRBV2
D: TRBD1
size: NA
J: TRBJ1-2
CDR3: CASIGDRGALGYGYTF
DNA: TGTGCCAGCATCGGAGACAGGGGCGCCCTTGGCTATGGCTACACCTTC

V: TRBV10-3
D: TRBD1
size: NA
J: TRBJ1-5
CDR3: CAISETRQGWQPQHF
DNA: TGTGCCATCAGTGAGACACGACAGGGGTGGCAGCCCCAGCATTTT

V: TRBV5-4
D: TRBD2
size: NA
J: TRBJ2-5
CDR3: CASSLPSGGYQETQYF
DNA: TGTGCCAGCAGCTTGCCTAGCGGGGGCTATCAAGAGACCCAGTACTTC

V: TRBV7-2
D: NA
size: NA
J: TRBJ1-2
CDR3: CASSLDGKYGYTF
DNA: TGTGCCAGCAGCTTAGACGGGAAGTATGGCTACACCTTC

V: TRBV12-3/TRBV12-4
D: NA
size: once
J: TRBJ1-2
CDR3: CASSPGGFYGYTF
DNA: TGTGCCAGCAGTCCGGGGGGGTTCTATGGCTACACCTTC

V: TRBV27
D: NA
size: NA
J: TRBJ1-6
CDR3: CASSFPGESPLHF
DNA: TGTGCCAGCAGTTTCCCGGGGGAGTCACCCCTCCACTTT

V: TRBV29-1
D: TRBD1
size: NA
J: TRBJ1-1
CDR3: CSVWTGGTEAFF
DNA: TGCAGCGTGTGGACAGGGGGAACTGAAGCTTTCTTT

V: TRBV19
D: TRBD1
size: NA
J: TRBJ2-1
CDR3: CASSTTGGGGNEQFF
DNA: TGTGCCAGTAGTACCACAGGGGGCGGGGGCAATGAGCAGTTCTTC

V: TRBV18
D: TRBD1
size: NA
J: TRBJ2-7
CDR3: CASSQPGQGAYEQYF
DNA: TGTGCCAGCTCACAACCGGGACAGGGGGCTTACGAGCAGTACTTC